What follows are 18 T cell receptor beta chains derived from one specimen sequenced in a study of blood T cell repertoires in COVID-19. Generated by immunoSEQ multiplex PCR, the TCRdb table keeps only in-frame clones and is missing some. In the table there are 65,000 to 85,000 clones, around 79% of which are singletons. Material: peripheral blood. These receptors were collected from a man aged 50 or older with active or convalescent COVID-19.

CDR3 region: CSVEDLEQGNYNEQFF. The CDR3 nucleotides are TGCAGCGTTGAAGATCTAGAACAGGGAAACTACAATGAGCAGTTCTTC. The chain couples TRBV29-1 to TRBJ2-1; weak D call: TRBD1 (6 bases). Trimming cost V 0 bases and J 3 bases, with 15 bases left between them. The CDR3 extends over 16 amino acids. Looked up from germline, CDR1 is SQVTM and CDR2 is ANQGSEA.

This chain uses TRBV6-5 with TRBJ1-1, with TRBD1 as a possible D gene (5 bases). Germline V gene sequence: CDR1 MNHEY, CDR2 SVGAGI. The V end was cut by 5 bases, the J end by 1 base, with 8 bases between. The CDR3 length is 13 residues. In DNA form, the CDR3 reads TGTGCCAGCAGTCAAACAGGGAACACTGAAGCTTTCTTT. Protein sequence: CASSQTGNTEAFF.

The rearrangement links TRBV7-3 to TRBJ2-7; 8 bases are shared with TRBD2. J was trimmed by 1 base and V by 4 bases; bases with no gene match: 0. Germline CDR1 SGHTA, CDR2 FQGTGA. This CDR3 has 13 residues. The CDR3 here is CASSSGGSYEQYF. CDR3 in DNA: TGTGCCAGCAGCTCGGGGGGGTCCTACGAGCAGTACTTC.

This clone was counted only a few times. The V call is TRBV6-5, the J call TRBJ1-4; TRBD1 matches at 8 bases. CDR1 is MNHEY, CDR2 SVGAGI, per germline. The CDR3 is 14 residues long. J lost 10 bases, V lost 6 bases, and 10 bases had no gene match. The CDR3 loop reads CASSDSRGPRKLFF. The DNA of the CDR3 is TGTGCCAGCAGCGACTCCAGGGGGCCCCGAAAACTGTTTTTT.

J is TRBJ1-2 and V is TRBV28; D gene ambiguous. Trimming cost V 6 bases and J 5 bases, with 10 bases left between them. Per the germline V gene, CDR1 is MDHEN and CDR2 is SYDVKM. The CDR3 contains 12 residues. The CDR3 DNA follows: TGTGCCAGCAGGAGGCAGCCATATGGCTACACCTTC. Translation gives CASRRQPYGYTF.

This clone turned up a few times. CDR3 nucleotides: TGTGCCAGTATGACTAGCGGGGGGGCCGGGGAGACCCAGTACTTC. It yields the protein CASMTSGGAGETQYF. V and J are TRBV19 and TRBJ2-5, with 14 positions matching TRBD2. The germline V gene has CDR1 LNHDA and CDR2 SQIVND (reference sequence). J lost 5 bases, V lost 7 bases, and 6 bases had no gene match. The CDR3 is made up of 15 amino acids.

The CDR3 region is CASSVDLRTEAFF. CDR3 coding DNA: TGTGCCAGCAGCGTAGATCTGAGGACTGAAGCTTTCTTT. The chain joins TRBV9 to TRBJ1-1; D is uncertain. Germline V gene sequence: CDR1 SGDLS, CDR2 YYNGEE. Trimming pared 0 bases from V and 5 bases from J, leaving 8 bases between. This CDR3 spans 13 amino acids. The variable domain in full, completed from reference TRBV9 and TRBJ1-1, reads DSGVTQTPKHLITATGQRVTLRCSPRSGDLSVYWYQQSLDQGLQFLIQYYNGEERAKGNILERFSAQQFPDLHSELNLSSLELGDSALYFCASSVDLRTEAFFGQGTRLTVV.

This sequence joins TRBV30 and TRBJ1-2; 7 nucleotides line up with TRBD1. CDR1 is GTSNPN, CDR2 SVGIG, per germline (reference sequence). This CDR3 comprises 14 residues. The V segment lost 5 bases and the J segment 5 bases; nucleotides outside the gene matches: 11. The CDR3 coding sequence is TGTGCCTGGGGCGGGACAGTAGGGAATTATGGCTACACCTTC. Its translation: CAWGGTVGNYGYTF.

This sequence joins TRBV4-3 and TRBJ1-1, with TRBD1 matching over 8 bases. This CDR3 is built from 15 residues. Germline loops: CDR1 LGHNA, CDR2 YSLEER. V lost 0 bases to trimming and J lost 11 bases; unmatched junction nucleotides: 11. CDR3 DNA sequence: TGCGCCAGCAGCCAAGAGGGGGGACAGGTCATGGCTGCTTTCTTT. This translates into CASSQEGGQVMAAFF.

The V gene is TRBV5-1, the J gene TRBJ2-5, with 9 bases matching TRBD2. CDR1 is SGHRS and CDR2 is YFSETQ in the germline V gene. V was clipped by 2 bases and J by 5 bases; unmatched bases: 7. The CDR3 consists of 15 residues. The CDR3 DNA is TGCGCCAGCAGCTTCGGCGGGGGGGGCAGGGAGACCCAGTACTTC. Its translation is CASSFGGGGRETQYF.

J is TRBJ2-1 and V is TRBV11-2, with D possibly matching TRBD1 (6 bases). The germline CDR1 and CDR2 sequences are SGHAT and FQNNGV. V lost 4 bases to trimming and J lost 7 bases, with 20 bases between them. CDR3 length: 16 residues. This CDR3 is CASSSVGTLVRNEQFF. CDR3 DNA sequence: TGTGCCAGCAGCTCCGTCGGGACATTGGTTCGGAATGAGCAGTTCTTC.

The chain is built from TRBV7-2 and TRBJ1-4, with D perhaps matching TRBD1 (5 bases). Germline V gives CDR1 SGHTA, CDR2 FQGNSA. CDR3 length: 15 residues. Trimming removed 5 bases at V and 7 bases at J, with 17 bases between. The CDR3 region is CASSPGGGWLEKLFF. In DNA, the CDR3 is TGTGCCAGCAGCCCCGGGGGAGGGTGGCTTGAAAAACTGTTTTTT.

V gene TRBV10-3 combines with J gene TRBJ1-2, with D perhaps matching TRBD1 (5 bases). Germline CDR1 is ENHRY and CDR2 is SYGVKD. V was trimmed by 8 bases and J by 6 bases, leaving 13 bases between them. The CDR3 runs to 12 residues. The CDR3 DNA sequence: TGTGCCATCCGCCCCCGGGGGGATGGCTACACCTTC. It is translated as CAIRPRGDGYTF.

In DNA, the CDR3 is TGTGCCAGCAGAGGGGGGGCAGAAGAGCAGTTCTTC. Its translation is CASRGGAEEQFF. The V gene is TRBV2, the J gene TRBJ2-1, with D tentatively TRBD2 (7 bases). V lost 6 bases and J 10 bases, leaving 13 bases between the germline ends. Germline CDR1 SNHLY, CDR2 FYNNEI. The CDR3 totals 12 residues.

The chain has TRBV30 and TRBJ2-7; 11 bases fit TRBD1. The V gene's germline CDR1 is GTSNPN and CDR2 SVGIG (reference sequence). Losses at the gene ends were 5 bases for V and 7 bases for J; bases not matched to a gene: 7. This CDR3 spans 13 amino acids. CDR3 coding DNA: TGTGCCTGGGCCGGGACAGGGGGGCGTGAGCAGTACTTC. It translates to CAWAGTGGREQYF.

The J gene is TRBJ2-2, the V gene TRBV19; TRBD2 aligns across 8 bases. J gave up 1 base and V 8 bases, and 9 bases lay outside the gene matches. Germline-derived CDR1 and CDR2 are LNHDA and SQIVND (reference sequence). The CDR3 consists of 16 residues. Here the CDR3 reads CASCSGGALNTGELFF. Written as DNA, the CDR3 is TGTGCCAGTTGCAGCGGGGGCGCATTGAACACCGGGGAGCTGTTTTTT. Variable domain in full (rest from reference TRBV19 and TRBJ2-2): DGGITQSPKYLFRKEGQNVTLSCEQNLNHDAMYWYRQDPGQGLRLIYYSQIVNDFQKGDIAEGYSVSREKKESFPLTVTSAQKNPTAFYLCASCSGGALNTGELFFGEGSRLTVL.

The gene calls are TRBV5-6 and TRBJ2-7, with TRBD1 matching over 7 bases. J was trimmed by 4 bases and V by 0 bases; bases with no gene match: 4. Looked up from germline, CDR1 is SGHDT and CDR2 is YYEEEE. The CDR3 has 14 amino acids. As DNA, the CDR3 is TGTGCCAGCAGCTTGGGGACAGGTGGATACGAGCAGTACTTC. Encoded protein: CASSLGTGGYEQYF.

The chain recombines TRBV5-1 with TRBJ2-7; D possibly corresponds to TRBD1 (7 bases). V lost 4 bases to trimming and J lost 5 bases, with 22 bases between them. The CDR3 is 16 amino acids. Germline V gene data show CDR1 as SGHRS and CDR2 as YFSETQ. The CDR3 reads CASSTGGGPVFDEQYF. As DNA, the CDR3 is TGCGCCAGCAGCACCGGAGGGGGCCCGGTTTTCGACGAGCAGTACTTC.